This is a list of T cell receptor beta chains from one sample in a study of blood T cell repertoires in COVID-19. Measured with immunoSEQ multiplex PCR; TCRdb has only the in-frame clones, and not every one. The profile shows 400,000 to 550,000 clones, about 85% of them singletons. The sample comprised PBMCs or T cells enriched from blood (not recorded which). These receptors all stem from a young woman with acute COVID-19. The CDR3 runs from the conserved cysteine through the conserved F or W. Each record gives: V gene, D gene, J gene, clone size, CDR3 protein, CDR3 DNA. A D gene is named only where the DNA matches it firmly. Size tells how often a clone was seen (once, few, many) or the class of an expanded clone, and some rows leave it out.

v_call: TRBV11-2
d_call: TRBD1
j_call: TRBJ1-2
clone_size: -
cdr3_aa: CASSSPGTAYGYTF
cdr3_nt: TGTGCCAGCAGCTCGCCCGGGACAGCCTATGGCTACACCTTC

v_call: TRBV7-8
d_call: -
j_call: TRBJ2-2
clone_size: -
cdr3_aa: CASSLDRAGELFF
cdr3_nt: TGTGCCAGCAGCTTAGACAGGGCCGGGGAGCTGTTTTTT

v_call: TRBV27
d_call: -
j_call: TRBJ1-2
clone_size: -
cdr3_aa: CASKQGTYGYTF
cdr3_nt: TGTGCCAGCAAACAGGGAACCTATGGCTACACCTTC

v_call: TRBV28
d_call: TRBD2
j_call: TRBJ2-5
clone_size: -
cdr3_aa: CASSFERGETQYF
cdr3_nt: TGTGCCAGCAGTTTTGAGCGGGGAGAGACCCAGTACTTC

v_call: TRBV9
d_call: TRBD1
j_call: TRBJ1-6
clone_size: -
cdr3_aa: CASSAPGQGSYNSPLHF
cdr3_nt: TGTGCCAGCAGCGCTCCGGGACAGGGGTCCTATAATTCACCCCTCCACTTT

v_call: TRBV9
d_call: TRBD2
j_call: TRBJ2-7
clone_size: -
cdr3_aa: CASSVLAGDEQYF
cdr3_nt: TGTGCCAGCAGCGTCTTAGCGGGGGACGAGCAGTACTTC

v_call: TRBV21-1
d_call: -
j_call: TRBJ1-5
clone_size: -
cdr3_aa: CASSNGRQGVNQPQHF
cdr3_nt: TGTGCCAGCAGCAACGGGCGGCAGGGGGTCAATCAGCCCCAGCATTTT

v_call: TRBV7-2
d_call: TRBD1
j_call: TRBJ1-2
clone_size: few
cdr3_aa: CASSVSGTGDRYTF
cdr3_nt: TGTGCCAGCAGCGTTTCCGGGACAGGGGATCGCTACACCTTC

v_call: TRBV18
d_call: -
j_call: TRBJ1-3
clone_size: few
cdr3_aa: CASSGTANSGNTIYF
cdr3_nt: TGTGCCAGCTCAGGTACTGCCAACTCTGGAAACACCATATATTTT

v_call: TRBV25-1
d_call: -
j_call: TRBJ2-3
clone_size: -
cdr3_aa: CASKDFLDTQYF
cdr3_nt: TGTGCCAGCAAGGACTTCTTGGATACGCAGTATTTT

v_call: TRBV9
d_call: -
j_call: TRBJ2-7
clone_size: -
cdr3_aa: CASSAGSGPYEQYF
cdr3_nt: TGTGCCAGCAGTGCAGGTAGCGGTCCTTACGAGCAGTACTTC

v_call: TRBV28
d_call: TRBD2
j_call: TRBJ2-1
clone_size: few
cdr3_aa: CAISKPGLADYNEQFF
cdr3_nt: TGTGCCATCTCAAAACCGGGACTAGCGGACTACAATGAGCAGTTCTTC

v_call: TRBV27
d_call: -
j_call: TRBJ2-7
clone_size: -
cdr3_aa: CASSLAGQSYEQYF
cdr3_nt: TGTGCCAGCAGTTTGGCGGGACAGTCCTACGAGCAGTACTTC

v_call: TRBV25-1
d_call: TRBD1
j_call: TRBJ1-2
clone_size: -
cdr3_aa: CASSESTGGNGYTF
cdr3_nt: TGTGCCAGCAGTGAATCTACAGGGGGAAACGGCTACACCTTC

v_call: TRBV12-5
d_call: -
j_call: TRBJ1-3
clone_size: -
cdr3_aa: CASGLPPTVVGNTIYF
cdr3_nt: TGTGCTAGTGGTTTGCCCCCAACAGTTGTTGGAAACACCATATATTTT

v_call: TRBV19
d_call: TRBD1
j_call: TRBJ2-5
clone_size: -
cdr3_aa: CASGQGAAETQYF
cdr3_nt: TGTGCCAGTGGACAGGGGGCTGCGGAGACCCAGTACTTC

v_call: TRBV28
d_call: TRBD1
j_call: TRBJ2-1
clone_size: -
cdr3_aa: CASSYTGTGGSNEQFF
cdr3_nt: TGTGCCAGCAGTTACACCGGGACAGGAGGAAGCAATGAGCAGTTCTTC

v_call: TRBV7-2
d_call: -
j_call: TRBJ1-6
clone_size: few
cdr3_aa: CASSLAAGVGSPLHF
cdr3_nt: TGTGCCAGCAGCTTAGCGGCAGGGGTAGGGTCACCCCTCCACTTT

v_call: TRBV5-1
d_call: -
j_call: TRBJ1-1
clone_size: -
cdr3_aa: CASSLVPDRVNPEAFF
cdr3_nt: TGCGCCAGCAGCTTGGTTCCTGACAGAGTTAATCCAGAAGCTTTCTTT

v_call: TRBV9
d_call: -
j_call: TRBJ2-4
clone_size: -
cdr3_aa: CASSVGGGAVENIQYF
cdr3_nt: TGTGCCAGCAGCGTAGGTGGGGGCGCAGTCGAAAACATTCAGTACTTC

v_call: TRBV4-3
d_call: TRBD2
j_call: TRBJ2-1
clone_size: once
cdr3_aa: CASSPRTSFSYNEQFF
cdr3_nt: TGCGCCAGCAGTCCCAGGACTAGCTTCTCCTACAATGAGCAGTTCTTC

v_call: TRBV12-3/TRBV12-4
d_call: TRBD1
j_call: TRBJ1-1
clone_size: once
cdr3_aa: CASRRDRVTEAFF
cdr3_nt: TGTGCCAGCAGAAGGGACAGGGTCACTGAAGCTTTCTTT

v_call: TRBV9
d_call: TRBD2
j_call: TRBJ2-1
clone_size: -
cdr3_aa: CASSVAGGPYNEQFF
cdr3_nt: TGTGCCAGCAGCGTAGCGGGAGGTCCCTACAATGAGCAGTTCTTC

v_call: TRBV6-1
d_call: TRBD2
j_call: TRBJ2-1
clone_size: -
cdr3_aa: CASSEVWASGAHEQFF
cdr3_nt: TGTGCCAGCAGTGAAGTGTGGGCTAGCGGGGCCCATGAGCAGTTCTTC

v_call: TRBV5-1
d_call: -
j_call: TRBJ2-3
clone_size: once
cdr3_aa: CASSLVGGVGDTQYF
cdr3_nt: TGCGCCAGCAGCTTGGTAGGGGGAGTAGGAGATACGCAGTATTTT

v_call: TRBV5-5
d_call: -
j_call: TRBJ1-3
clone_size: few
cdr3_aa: CASSLALQTGLIRNTIYF
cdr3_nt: TGTGCCAGCAGCTTGGCGCTTCAGACAGGTTTAATCAGAAACACCATATATTTT

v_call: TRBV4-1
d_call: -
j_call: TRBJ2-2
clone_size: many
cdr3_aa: CASSQVDMGLYTGELFF
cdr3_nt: TGCGCCAGCAGCCAAGTTGATATGGGGCTATACACCGGGGAGCTGTTTTTT

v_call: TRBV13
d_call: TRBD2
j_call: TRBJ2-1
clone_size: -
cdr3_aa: CASSLAGGNEQFF
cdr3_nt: TGTGCCAGCAGCTTGGCGGGGGGAAATGAGCAGTTCTTC

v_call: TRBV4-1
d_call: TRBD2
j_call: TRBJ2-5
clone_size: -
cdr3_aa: CASSQEPSGGPRTQYF
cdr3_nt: TGCGCCAGCAGCCAAGAGCCTAGCGGGGGGCCCAGGACCCAGTACTTC

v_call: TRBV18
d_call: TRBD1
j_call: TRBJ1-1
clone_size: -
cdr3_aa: CASSPRVGQGSLNTEAFF
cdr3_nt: TGTGCCAGCTCACCACGCGTGGGACAGGGATCTCTAAACACTGAAGCTTTCTTT

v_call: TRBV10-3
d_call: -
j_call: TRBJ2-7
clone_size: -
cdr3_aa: CAITPRGGVYEQYF
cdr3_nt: TGTGCCATCACCCCCAGGGGCGGCGTCTACGAGCAGTACTTC

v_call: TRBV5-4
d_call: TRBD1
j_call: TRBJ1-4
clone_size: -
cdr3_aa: CASSRTGRKDEKLFF
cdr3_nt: TGTGCCAGCAGCCGGACAGGGAGGAAGGATGAAAAACTGTTTTTT

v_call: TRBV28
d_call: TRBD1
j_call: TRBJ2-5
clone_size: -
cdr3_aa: CASSTWTGAHWETQYF
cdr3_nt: TGTGCCAGCAGTACCTGGACAGGGGCCCATTGGGAGACCCAGTACTTC

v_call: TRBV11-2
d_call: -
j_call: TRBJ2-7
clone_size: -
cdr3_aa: CASSLQVGSEQYF
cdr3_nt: TGTGCCAGCAGCTTACAAGTGGGGAGCGAGCAGTACTTC

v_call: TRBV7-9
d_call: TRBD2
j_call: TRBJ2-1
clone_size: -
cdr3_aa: CASSLAAGVTEQFF
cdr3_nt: TGTGCCAGCAGCTTAGCAGCGGGAGTCACTGAGCAGTTCTTC

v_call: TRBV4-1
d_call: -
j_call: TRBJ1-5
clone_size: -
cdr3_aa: CASSQAQGREDQPQHF
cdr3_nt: TGCGCCAGCAGCCAGGCCCAGGGACGGGAGGATCAGCCCCAGCATTTT

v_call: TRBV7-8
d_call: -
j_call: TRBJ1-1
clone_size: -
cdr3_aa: CASSLVGGANTEAFF
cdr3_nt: TGTGCCAGCAGCTTAGTCGGTGGGGCGAACACTGAAGCTTTCTTT

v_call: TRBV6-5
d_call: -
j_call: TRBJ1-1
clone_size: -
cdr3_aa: CASSKDSMNTEAFF
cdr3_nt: TGTGCCAGCAGCAAGGACAGCATGAACACTGAAGCTTTCTTT

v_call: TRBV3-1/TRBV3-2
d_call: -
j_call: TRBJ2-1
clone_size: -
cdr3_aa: CASSQVRERRNEQFF
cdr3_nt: TGTGCCAGCAGCCAAGTCCGAGAGCGGCGCAATGAGCAGTTCTTC